The present TCR beta chain was sequenced within a study of blood T cell repertoires in COVID-19. On the study more broadly: The United States, Italy and Spain provided the acute and convalescent COVID-19 samples.

Profiled with immunoSEQ multiplex PCR; TCRdb holds only in-frame clones, not every one. The sample has over 250,000 clones, roughly 87% seen once; the top ten hold around 8.9%. CDR1 and CDR2 from the germline V gene are SEHNR and FQNEAQ (reference sequence). The CDR3 is 15 amino acids. Trimming at V came to 3 bases and at J to 2 bases, leaving 6 bases not matched to a gene. This receptor was obtained from a woman aged 18-30 years who had recovered from COVID-19. The V call is TRBV7-9, the J call TRBJ2-7; 8 bases agree with TRBD1. The sequenced material came from PBMCs or T cells enriched from blood (not recorded which). As DNA, the CDR3 is TGTGCCAGCAGCTTGTGGACAGGGAAAACCTACGAGCAGTACTTC. This gives the protein CASSLWTGKTYEQYF.